Below, 5 T cell receptor beta chains from the same sample are listed, as sequenced in a study of shared clonotypes between healthy human individuals. Repertoires were generated with immunoSEQ multiplex PCR, while TCRdb's copy carries only in-frame clones and drops some. The data hold about 480,000 clones, with 60% to 85% observed a single time. The specimen sequenced was PBMCs. The receptors were sampled from a woman aged 35 to 49 in good health. Some clones in this sample may be carry-over from other donors' samples.

As DNA, the CDR3 is TGTGCCAGCAGCGACGTCCTAGCGTACCAAGAGACCCAGTACTTC. This sequence encodes CASSDVLAYQETQYF. V is TRBV5-4 and J is TRBJ2-5; D is possibly TRBD2 (6 bases). V was clipped by 4 bases and J by 0 bases, with 13 bases between them. The CDR3 extends over 15 amino acids. The germline V gene has CDR1 SGHNT and CDR2 YYREEE (reference sequence).

This chain connects TRBV28 to TRBJ1-3; D is undetermined. Trimming took 2 bases from V and 0 from J, leaving 8 bases between them. Germline V gives CDR1 MDHEN, CDR2 SYDVKM. CDR3 length equals 15 residues. The CDR3: CASSLVRSSGNTIYF. Written as DNA, the CDR3 is TGTGCCAGCAGTTTAGTCCGAAGCTCTGGAAACACCATATATTTT.

The chain employs TRBV21-1 and TRBJ1-2; no check of the table's D call, TRBD1, against the DNA was made. TRBV21-1 is deemed a pseudogene. The CDR3 length is 17 residues. The CDR3 sequence: CASSKYGQQRARRGYTF. The CDR3 DNA sequence: TGTGCCAGCAGCAAATACGGACAGCAACGCGCCCGTCGGGGCTACACCTTC.

The J gene is TRBJ2-1, the V gene TRBV2; 14 positions agree with TRBD2. V lost 6 bases, J lost 7 bases, and 5 bases stayed unmatched. Germline V lookup: CDR1 SNHLY, CDR2 FYNNEI. The CDR3 runs 15 residues. This chain's CDR3 is CASRRLAGGMNEQFF. CDR3 DNA sequence: TGTGCCAGCAGACGACTAGCGGGAGGGATGAATGAGCAGTTCTTC.

The CDR3: CASSLLAGFYNEQFF. The CDR3 DNA follows: TGTGCCAGCAGCTTACTAGCGGGATTCTACAATGAGCAGTTCTTC. The chain employs TRBV7-8 and TRBJ2-1; TRBD2 agrees at 9 bases. V gave up 2 bases and J gave up 3 bases; unmatched junction bases: 2. The CDR3 runs to 15 residues. Germline V gene lookup returns CDR1 SGHVS and CDR2 FQNEAQ.